This record looks at one T cell receptor beta chain sequence and its context. Antigen unknown. This specimen belongs to a study of cytomegalovirus exposure and HLA in healthy donors. Overall study findings and caveats: First-cohort TCR clusters were later found to tend to co-occur in the 120 validation repertoires. Researchers catalogued around 150 TCR beta chains as cytomegalovirus-associated.

The repertoire was sequenced with immunoSEQ multiplex PCR; TCRdb's copy has only in-frame clones and lacks some. This repertoire shows roughly 150,000 clones, about 82% found once; its top ten account for approximately 2%. The germline gives CDR1 GTSNPN, CDR2 SVGIG (reference sequence). The CDR3 is made up of 13 amino acids. J lost 6 bases, V lost 7 bases, and 6 bases had no gene match. This TCR was recovered from a man aged 25-40 years in good health and CMV-seropositive. The V and J genes are TRBV30 and TRBJ1-4; TRBD1 matches 9 bases. Sequenced: PBMCs. This CDR3 is CASGDRVYEKLFF. CDR3 bases: TGTGCCTCAGGGGACAGGGTGTATGAAAAACTGTTTTTT.